These 6 T cell receptor beta chains came from one sample sequenced in a study of cytomegalovirus exposure and HLA in healthy donors. Repertoires were generated with immunoSEQ multiplex PCR, while TCRdb's copy carries only in-frame clones and drops some. The repertoire holds 60,000 to 85,000 clones, with approximately 96% as singletons. Sequencing was done on a sample of PBMCs. These receptors were collected from a woman in her late teens or twenties in good health and CMV-seropositive.

The V and J genes are TRBV4-3 and TRBJ2-1; D is unclear. From germline, CDR1 is LGHNA and CDR2 YSLEER. Between the trimmed V and J ends, which lost 4 bases and 0 bases, there was a span of 25 bases. There are 20 residues in the CDR3. For the CDR3, the DNA is TGCGCCAGCAGCCCCACGGAAGATTTGGTAGCCTCGAGCTCCTACAATGAGCAGTTCTTC. Its translation is CASSPTEDLVASSSYNEQFF.

J is TRBJ1-5 and V is TRBV4-2, with 7 bases identical to TRBD1. Germline trimming cut 3 bases from V and 5 bases from J; bases unmatched to any gene: 7. The CDR3 spans 15 residues. Germline values: CDR1 LGHNA, CDR2 YNFKEQ. The CDR3 DNA reads TGTGCCAGCAGCCATAACAGGGGCCACCATCAGCCCCAGCATTTT. Protein: CASSHNRGHHQPQHF.

This sequence joins TRBV6-5 and TRBJ2-3; D perhaps matches TRBD1 (6 bases). Trimming cost V 2 bases and J 9 bases, with 12 bases left between them. Looked up from germline, CDR1 is MNHEY and CDR2 is SVGAGI. This CDR3 contains 13 residues. The CDR3 bases are TGTGCCAGCAGTTACCAAACAGGGAGCACGCAGTATTTT. Its translation: CASSYQTGSTQYF.

The CDR3 DNA is TGTGCCAGCCCCACAGGGGGCTACACCGGGGAGCTGTTTTTT. It specifies CASPTGGYTGELFF. V is TRBV28 and J is TRBJ2-2, with 9 nucleotides matching TRBD1. Germline V gives CDR1 MDHEN, CDR2 SYDVKM. This CDR3 is built from 14 residues. The V gene end was trimmed by 8 bases and the J gene end by 3 bases; junction bases not matched to a gene: 4.

V gene TRBV2 combines with J gene TRBJ2-7, with D possibly being TRBD1 (6 bases). Germline V gives CDR1 SNHLY, CDR2 FYNNEI. The CDR3 loop spans 14 amino acids. V lost 6 bases to trimming and J lost 5 bases, with 17 bases between them. In DNA form, the CDR3 reads TGTGCCAGCAGATGGGGGCTCTATAACCACGAGCAGTACTTC. Its translation: CASRWGLYNHEQYF.

The rearrangement uses TRBV4-3 and TRBJ2-7, with 12 bases aligning to TRBD2. CDR3 size: 17 residues. Germline CDR1 and CDR2: LGHNA and YSLEER. Losses at the gene ends were 0 bases for V and 2 bases for J; bases not matched to a gene: 5. CDR3 loop: CASSQDAGLAGPYEQYF. CDR3 bases: TGCGCCAGCAGCCAAGATGCGGGACTAGCGGGCCCCTACGAGCAGTACTTC.